A selection of T cell receptor beta chains follows, all from one sample in a study of T cells in Graves' hyperthyroidism and ophthalmopathy. TCRdb called the multiplex PCR reads again in MiXCR, with one record for every CDR3 protein. Counted here are under 450,000 distinct CDR3 sequences, about 18% occurring once; the ten biggest clones make up roughly 35%. Material for sequencing was blood. The receptors derive from a woman between 25 and 40 years old with Graves' hyperthyroidism that later progressed to Graves' ophthalmopathy. CDR3s include the opening cysteine and the closing phenylalanine or tryptophan. The D gene is left open where the match is weak. Clone size is not always given. Where it is, it says once, few, many or a class for expanded clones.

DNA,CDR3,size,J,D,V
TGTGCCAGCAGTGCCCACAGGGGGCTCTATGGCTACACCTTC,CASSAHRGLYGYTF,NA,TRBJ1-2,TRBD1,TRBV28
TGTGCCAGCAGCGTCTCCGGGGAGCTGTTTTTT,CASSVSGELFF,many,TRBJ2-2,NA,TRBV9
TGTGCCAGTAGTATCGGCCGGGGGGCGCGGAACACTGAAGCTTTCTTT,CASSIGRGARNTEAFF,many,TRBJ1-1,NA,TRBV19
TGCGCCAGCAGCCAAGATGGGTCTCAGGTCATGAGCACTGAAGCTTTCTTT,CASSQDGSQVMSTEAFF,NA,TRBJ1-1,NA,TRBV4-1
TGTGCCAGCAGTTTACGAGGGACAGGGAGTTACAATGAGCAGTTCTTC,CASSLRGTGSYNEQFF,few,TRBJ2-1,TRBD1,TRBV27
TGTGCCAGCAGTTTAGAGGGGTATGGTAATCAGCCCCAGCATTTT,CASSLEGYGNQPQHF,few,TRBJ1-5,NA,TRBV27
TGCGCCAGCAGTGAGGGGTTGACCATGGGGGAGACCCAGTACTTC,CASSEGLTMGETQYF,once,TRBJ2-5,NA,TRBV10-1
TGTGCCAGCAGATGGACAGGGGGACTGTTACCGAGCTCCTACGAGCAGTACTTC,CASRWTGGLLPSSYEQYF,NA,TRBJ2-7,TRBD1,TRBV6-2/TRBV6-3
TGTGCCAGCAGTGTATGGGGATCCGACGAGCAGTACTTC,CASSVWGSDEQYF,many,TRBJ2-7,NA,TRBV2
TGTGGCAGCAGCCCACACCGACAGGGAAAGAATGAAAAACTGTTTTTT,CGSSPHRQGKNEKLFF,NA,TRBJ1-4,TRBD1,TRBV12-3/TRBV12-4
TGTGCCGCGGGCCTTTACAGGGGGGAGACCCAGTACTTC,CAAGLYRGETQYF,many,TRBJ2-5,TRBD1,TRBV6-1